The T cell receptor (beta chain) under discussion was sequenced for a study of T cell changes during pregnancy in multiple sclerosis. Clones were read by immunoSEQ multiplex PCR, and TCRdb kept only the in-frame ones, dropping some. The sample consists of 70,000 to 85,000 clones, 92% of them appearing once. The germline CDR1 and CDR2 sequences are SGHVS and FNYEAQ. The J segment lost 4 bases and the V segment lost 4 bases, leaving 6 bases of the junction unmatched. This CDR3 spans 16 amino acids. This specimen was peripheral blood, taken before pregnancy. V and J are TRBV7-6 and TRBJ2-1; 11 bases align to TRBD2. The receptor comes from a female donor with multiple sclerosis, enrolled in a pregnancy study. This chain's CDR3 is CASSSQLAGVYNEQFF. For the CDR3, the DNA is TGTGCCAGCAGCTCCCAACTAGCGGGAGTGTACAATGAGCAGTTCTTC.